The rows below give T cell receptor beta chains drawn from one sample of a study. TCRdb re-analysed the RT-PCR reads in MiXCR, keeping a single row per CDR3 protein. The sample holds about 700,000 distinct CDR3 sequences, 13% to 15% seen once. Material: memory CD4+ T cells from blood. The origin of the receptors is a female donor in good health, serving as a healthy control. CDR3s include the opening cysteine and the closing phenylalanine or tryptophan. Each record gives: V gene, J gene, CDR3 protein.

v_gene: TRBV7-9
j_gene: TRBJ2-7
CDR3aa: CASSQTGTEQYF

v_gene: TRBV4-3
j_gene: TRBJ2-7
CDR3aa: CASSQALGGLFDF

v_gene: TRBV20-1
j_gene: TRBJ2-7
CDR3aa: CSAPQGTEQYF

v_gene: TRBV4-1
j_gene: TRBJ1-2
CDR3aa: CASNRDRLNYGYTF

v_gene: TRBV18
j_gene: TRBJ1-1
CDR3aa: CASSPGAQAAFF

v_gene: TRBV12-3/TRBV12-4
j_gene: TRBJ1-1
CDR3aa: CASSPQGQVNTEAFF

v_gene: TRBV4-3
j_gene: TRBJ2-1
CDR3aa: CASSQDPPGQGYNEQFF

v_gene: TRBV7-2
j_gene: TRBJ1-5
CDR3aa: CASSLFGGGQPQHF

v_gene: TRBV6-2/TRBV6-3
j_gene: TRBJ1-5
CDR3aa: CASRRTGAQGQPQHF

v_gene: TRBV11-2
j_gene: TRBJ2-1
CDR3aa: CASSNRGLALYNEQFF

v_gene: TRBV11-2
j_gene: TRBJ2-1
CDR3aa: CASSLSRGLAGDNEQFF

v_gene: TRBV2
j_gene: TRBJ2-7
CDR3aa: CASSQTKTYEQYF

v_gene: TRBV12-3/TRBV12-4
j_gene: TRBJ2-1
CDR3aa: CASSLSEQFF

v_gene: TRBV20-1
j_gene: TRBJ2-7
CDR3aa: CSARQGPPEGYEQYF

v_gene: TRBV27
j_gene: TRBJ2-7
CDR3aa: CASSKRDTRIEYF

v_gene: TRBV29-1
j_gene: TRBJ2-3
CDR3aa: CSVVLMGIPSTDTQYF

v_gene: TRBV5-1
j_gene: TRBJ1-2
CDR3aa: CASSPALGSPNYGYTF

v_gene: TRBV5-1
j_gene: TRBJ2-7
CDR3aa: CASSRTTGTGGHEQYF

v_gene: TRBV7-2
j_gene: TRBJ1-2
CDR3aa: CASSLEWGNYGYTF

v_gene: TRBV6-2/TRBV6-3
j_gene: TRBJ1-4
CDR3aa: CASRSGRGYEKLFF